What follows are 5 T cell receptor beta chains derived from one specimen sequenced in a study of human T cells and chemical hapten exposure. Time point reported: patch test 2, 6 weeks after DPC sensitization. Specified treatment: therapeutic diphenylcyclopropenone sensitization with weekly scalp DPC. TCRdb fed the RACE reads into MiXCR, producing one record per CDR3 protein. The data contain roughly 52,000 distinct CDR3 sequences, more than 9% of them singletons. The sequenced sample was whole blood, obtained in connection with sensitization to the hapten diphenylcyclopropenone (DPC). These receptors were taken from a woman in her fifties or sixties with alopecia areata. Some clones in this sample may be carry-over from other donors' samples.

This clonotype showed up many times. Mismatch with germline at one junction end may stem from a read error. V and J are TRBV10-3 and TRBJ1-6, with TRBD1 identical over 7 bases. The length of the CDR3 is 15 residues. Germline values: CDR1 ENHRY, CDR2 SYGVKD. CDR3 DNA: TGTGCCATCAGTGATGGACAGGTGGCTGGATCACCCCTCCCCTTT. Translated, it gives CAISDGQVAGSPLPF.

This clonotype was counted a few times. The J gene is TRBJ1-1, the V gene TRBV6-1; the D is unclear. Trimming took 0 bases from V and 2 from J, leaving 4 bases between them. The germline gives CDR1 MNHNS, CDR2 SASEGT. The CDR3 loop spans 13 amino acids. The CDR3 DNA is TGTGCCAGCAGTGAAGCGCGAAACACTGAAGCTTTCTTT. Translated: CASSEARNTEAFF.

This clonotype has a count of ten or more. V gene TRBV7-9 combines with J gene TRBJ1-1; D gene ambiguous. Trimming stripped 5 bases from V and 4 bases from J, with 8 bases between. The CDR3 totals 12 residues. Germline lookup yields CDR1 SEHNR and CDR2 FQNEAQ (reference sequence). CDR3 DNA: TGTGCCAGCAGCATCAGTGGCACTGAAGCTTTCTTT. It yields the protein CASSISGTEAFF.

This clonotype has at least ten counts. The chain is built from TRBV7-6 and TRBJ1-2; D possibly corresponds to TRBD1 (6 bases). Germline-derived CDR1 and CDR2 are SGHVS and FNYEAQ. The V end lost 5 bases, the J end lost 5 bases, and 15 bases lay between the germline ends. The length of the CDR3 is 14 residues. The chain's CDR3 is CASSPRDIGYGYTF. Here the CDR3 DNA reads TGTGCCAGCAGCCCACGGGACATCGGATATGGCTACACCTTC.

This clonotype was detected a few times. The gene calls are TRBV7-2 and TRBJ2-3; 8 bases fit TRBD2. CDR3 length: 15 amino acids. CDR1 is SGHTA, CDR2 FQGNSA, per germline. Germline trimming cut 2 bases from V and 5 bases from J; bases unmatched to any gene: 6. CDR3 protein: CASSLSSGQGDTQYF. CDR3 nucleotide sequence: TGTGCCAGCAGCTTATCTAGCGGGCAGGGAGATACGCAGTATTTT. Using reference TRBV7-2 and TRBJ2-3 for the parts outside the CDR3, the full variable domain is GAGVSQSPSNKVTEKGKDVELRCDPISGHTALYWYRQSLGQGLEFLIYFQGNSAPDKSGLPSDRFSAERTGGSVSTLTIQRTQQEDSAVYLCASSLSSGQGDTQYFGPGTRLTVL.